The 14 T cell receptor beta chains below all came from one sample that was sequenced in a study of cytomegalovirus exposure and HLA in healthy donors. Primers: 60 Vbeta forward and 13 Jbeta reverse. The assay was immunoSEQ multiplex PCR, and TCRdb's table has in-frame clones only and misses some. The table lists about 130,000 clones, 60% to 75% of them singletons. The sequenced sample consisted of PBMCs. These receptors were obtained from a woman aged 45-65 years in good health and CMV-seropositive.

This rearrangement joins TRBV5-1 to TRBJ1-1; the D gene is possibly TRBD1 (6 bases). The length of the CDR3 is 15 residues. Trimming left V 0 bases short and J 4 bases short, with 13 bases between. In germline, CDR1 is SGHRS, CDR2 YFSETQ. The CDR3 sequence is CASSLALGQTTEAFF. CDR3 DNA sequence: TGCGCCAGCAGCTTGGCCCTAGGACAGACCACTGAAGCTTTCTTT.

CDR3: CSVEDREFGNTIYF. DNA of the CDR3: TGCAGCGTTGAAGACAGGGAATTCGGAAACACCATATATTTT. V is TRBV29-1 and J is TRBJ1-3; tentative D call: TRBD1 (5 bases). V was cut by 0 bases and J by 4 bases, with 10 bases left in between. Germline V lookup: CDR1 SQVTM, CDR2 ANQGSEA. The CDR3 is 14 amino acids.

The J gene is TRBJ2-1, the V gene TRBV30, with D maybe TRBD2 (5 bases). CDR3 length: 14 residues. Germline V lookup: CDR1 GTSNPN, CDR2 SVGIG (reference sequence). V was pared by 3 bases and J by 2 bases, with 11 bases between. DNA of the CDR3: TGTGCCTGGAGAAAAATGACTACCTACAATGAGCAGTTCTTC. Translation gives CAWRKMTTYNEQFF.

This sequence joins TRBV14 and TRBJ1-3; D unclear. The V gene lost 0 bases and the J gene lost 4 bases, with 13 bases spanning the gap. Germline-derived CDR1 and CDR2 are SGHDN and FVKESK. The length of the CDR3 is 16 residues. CDR3 residues: CASSQERLAAGNTIYF. The CDR3, as DNA: TGTGCCAGCAGCCAAGAGAGGTTGGCAGCCGGAAACACCATATATTTT.

V and J are TRBV5-1 and TRBJ2-7, with D possibly being TRBD1 (5 bases). The CDR3 runs to 13 residues. Trimming took off 6 bases at V and 1 base at J, with 11 bases between the two ends. Germline V lookup: CDR1 SGHRS, CDR2 YFSETQ. DNA for the CDR3: TGCGCCAGCACTCGAGCAGGGTCCTACGAGCAGTACTTC. This sequence encodes CASTRAGSYEQYF.

The chain employs TRBV25-1 and TRBJ1-2; 8 bases match TRBD1. Germline trimming cut 6 bases from V and 4 bases from J; bases unmatched to any gene: 4. CDR3 size: 13 residues. Germline CDR1 is MGHDK and CDR2 is SYGVNS. The CDR3 DNA reads as TGTGCCAGCAGCGGGACAGGCGGCTATGGCTACACCTTC. This translates into CASSGTGGYGYTF.

The CDR3 DNA reads as TGTGCCAGCACCCACCCAACGGGGGGGGTAGAGACCCAGTACTTC. Its protein is CASTHPTGGVETQYF. The gene calls are TRBV5-4 and TRBJ2-5, with TRBD2 matching 8 bases. Germline lookup yields CDR1 SGHNT and CDR2 YYREEE (reference sequence). The CDR3 has 15 residues. The ends lost 6 bases at V and 4 bases at J; junction bases unmatched: 11.

This clone was seen more than once but under ten times. J is TRBJ1-3 and V is TRBV4-1; D call uncertain. Germline V lookup: CDR1 MGHRA, CDR2 YSYEKL. The CDR3 totals 15 residues. V gave up 4 bases and J gave up 4 bases, with 14 bases separating them. CDR3 bases: TGCGCCAGCAGCCCACGTCAGAACCCGGGAAACACCATATATTTT. Protein sequence: CASSPRQNPGNTIYF.

This clone was found a few times. This chain connects TRBV27 to TRBJ1-1; D might be TRBD1 (5 bases). This CDR3 spans 18 amino acids. The ends were cut back, 2 bases at V and 1 base at J, with 20 bases in the middle. CDR1 is MNHEY, CDR2 SMNVEV, per germline (reference sequence). The CDR3: CASSLRGVYQTQNTEAFF. CDR3 in DNA: TGTGCCAGCAGTTTACGGGGGGTCTACCAAACTCAGAACACTGAAGCTTTCTTT.

This chain joins TRBV6-1 and TRBJ1-2; no clear D gene. The germline gives CDR1 MNHNS, CDR2 SASEGT. The CDR3 covers 13 residues. Trimming removed 2 bases from V and 8 bases from J, with 12 bases in between. CDR3 region: CASSETQATGYTF. The CDR3 nucleotides are TGTGCCAGCAGTGAAACCCAGGCCACGGGCTACACCTTC.

This clone showed up just a few times. This chain connects TRBV7-6 to TRBJ2-7; TRBD1 might be the D (6 bases). V shed 5 bases and J shed 9 bases, with 23 bases lying between them. The CDR3 spans 15 residues. The V gene's germline CDR1 is SGHVS and CDR2 FNYEAQ. The CDR3 sequence is CASSATGMRDDAQYF. The CDR3, as DNA: TGTGCCAGCAGCGCCACAGGGATGAGGGACGACGCGCAGTACTTC.

V gene TRBV4-1 combines with J gene TRBJ2-3; 8 bases fit TRBD2. Germline-derived CDR1 and CDR2 are MGHRA and YSYEKL. V trimming: 3 bases; J trimming: 1 base; junction bases outside the gene matches: 15. This CDR3 region has 19 residues. The CDR3 spells CASSHDPRSSGGGTDTQYF. The CDR3, as DNA: TGCGCCAGCAGCCATGACCCTCGAAGCAGCGGGGGAGGCACAGATACGCAGTATTTT.

The CDR3 reads CASSFGPGVRNTGELFF. Here the CDR3 DNA reads TGCGCCAGCAGCTTTGGCCCCGGGGTTCGGAACACCGGGGAGCTGTTTTTT. This chain joins TRBV5-1 and TRBJ2-2, with D perhaps matching TRBD2 (5 bases). Germline loops: CDR1 SGHRS, CDR2 YFSETQ. CDR3 length equals 17 residues. The V and J ends lost 2 bases and 1 base respectively, with 15 bases between them.

This chain links TRBV7-9 with TRBJ2-5, with unresolved D. The J call may not be correct, given that the DNA end is closer to TRBJ2-7. The CDR3 consists of 14 residues. Germline CDR1 reads SEHNR; CDR2 reads FQNEAQ (reference sequence). The CDR3 coding sequence is TGTGCCAGCAGCCACCGGGCCCAGGACTACGAGCAGTACTTC. This translates into CASSHRAQDYEQYF.